Below, 24 T cell receptor beta chains from the same sample are listed, as sequenced in a study of multiple sclerosis patients with progressive multifocal leukoencephalopathy. Time point: time of PML onset. Sequencing was performed with immunoSEQ multiplex PCR; in TCRdb, only in-frame clones are kept and a portion is missing. The sample holds 25,000 to 35,000 clones, roughly 86% seen once. This specimen was PBMCs, taken from a patient treated with natalizumab. Receptors originate from a woman aged 40-49 years with progressive multifocal leukoencephalopathy.

The chain employs TRBV5-1 and TRBJ2-3; 8 nucleotides line up with TRBD2. This CDR3 contains 20 residues. V lost 0 bases and J lost 5; bases outside the gene matches: 20. Germline V gives CDR1 SGHRS, CDR2 YFSETQ. CDR3 sequence: CASSLARSSGARWGRDTQYF. Written as DNA, the CDR3 is TGCGCCAGCAGCTTGGCCAGGAGTAGCGGGGCGCGTTGGGGTAGAGATACGCAGTATTTT. The complete variable domain, with remaining parts taken from reference TRBV5-1 and TRBJ2-3, reads KAGVTQTPRYLIKTRGQQVTLSCSPISGHRSVSWYQQTPGQGLQFLFEYFSETQRNKGNFPGRFSGRQFSNSRSEMNVSTLELGDSALYLCASSLARSSGARWGRDTQYFGPGTRLTVL.

As regards this clone: The sample holds other DNA sequences that translate to the same CDR3. This chain joins TRBV18 and TRBJ1-1; 9 bases map to TRBD1. The junction had 11 bases not matched to a gene; V was cut back by 6 bases and J by 6 bases. The CDR3 loop spans 15 amino acids. Germline CDR1 is KGHSH and CDR2 is LQKENI. The CDR3 region has the DNA TGTGCCAGCTCTCGTGACAGGGGGGAGAGGTCTGAAGCTTTCTTT. Translating gives CASSRDRGERSEAFF.

A note on this clone: At one boundary the junction diverges from the germline segment, which might be a read error. The rearrangement joins TRBV7-7 to TRBJ2-7; 8 bases are a match to TRBD1. The CDR3 is made up of 14 amino acids. CDR1 SSHAT and CDR2 FNYEAQ come from the germline V gene (reference sequence). The chain's CDR3 is CASSPGTGNYEQYF. CDR3 bases: TGTGCTAGCAGCCCCGGGACAGGAAACTACGAGCAGTACTTC.

The chain combines TRBV7-2 with TRBJ2-3; no reliable D call. Deletions cut 3 bases from V and 2 bases from J, with 6 bases between. Germline values: CDR1 SGHTA, CDR2 FQGNSA. This CDR3 has 13 residues. The CDR3 region has the DNA TGTGCCAGCAGCTTTACTATCACAGATACGCAGTATTTT. Translating it yields CASSFTITDTQYF.

V gene TRBV7-9 combines with J gene TRBJ2-7; possibly TRBD1 for D (5 bases). Trimming took off 5 bases at V and 3 bases at J, with 14 bases between the two ends. Germline values: CDR1 SEHNR, CDR2 FQNEAQ (reference sequence). This CDR3 is 14 amino acids long. CDR3: CASSPTQGHYEQYF. The CDR3 coding sequence is TGTGCCAGCAGCCCCACTCAGGGCCACTACGAGCAGTACTTC. The variable domain in full, completed from reference TRBV7-9 and TRBJ2-7, reads DTGVSQNPRHKITKRGQNVTFRCDPISEHNRLYWYRQTLGQGPEFLTYFQNEAQLEKSRLLSDRFSAERPKGSFSTLEIQRTEQGDSAMYLCASSPTQGHYEQYFGPGTRLTVT.

In this sample, this clone turned up once. This sequence joins TRBV7-9 and TRBJ1-2; no clear D gene. From germline, CDR1 is SEHNR and CDR2 FQNEAQ (reference sequence). The CDR3 is 18 amino acids. Trimming removed 5 bases from V and 0 bases from J, with 22 bases in between. Here the CDR3 reads CASSPSRRNSNANYGYTF. The CDR3 DNA sequence: TGTGCCAGCAGCCCTTCTCGACGGAACTCAAACGCTAACTATGGCTACACCTTC. Complete variable domain (other parts from reference TRBV7-9 and TRBJ1-2): DTGVSQNPRHKITKRGQNVTFRCDPISEHNRLYWYRQTLGQGPEFLTYFQNEAQLEKSRLLSDRFSAERPKGSFSTLEIQRTEQGDSAMYLCASSPSRRNSNANYGYTFGSGTRLTVV.

The chain uses TRBV5-4 and TRBJ2-5; 7 nucleotides match TRBD1. The V segment lost 4 bases and the J segment 2 bases; nucleotides outside the gene matches: 11. This CDR3 is 16 amino acids long. From germline, CDR1 is SGHNT and CDR2 YYREEE (reference sequence). The CDR3 spells CASSIVKGTVQETQYF. Here the CDR3 DNA reads TGTGCCAGCAGCATAGTTAAAGGGACAGTACAAGAGACCCAGTACTTC. Full variable domain (outside the CDR3, taken from reference TRBV5-4 and TRBJ2-5): ETGVTQSPTHLIKTRGQQVTLRCSSQSGHNTVSWYQQALGQGPQFIFQYYREEENGRGNFPPRFSGLQFPNYSSELNVNALELDDSALYLCASSIVKGTVQETQYFGPGTRLLVL.

The chain recombines TRBV28 with TRBJ2-7; 9 nucleotides agree with TRBD1. This CDR3 spans 14 amino acids. The junction had 3 bases not matched to a gene; V was cut back by 4 bases and J by 2 bases. The germline V gene has CDR1 MDHEN and CDR2 SYDVKM. The DNA for the CDR3 is TGTGCCAGCAGTTGGGGACAGGGAACCTACGAGCAGTACTTC. This codes for CASSWGQGTYEQYF.

The V gene is TRBV7-2, the J gene TRBJ2-7; possibly TRBD1 for D (6 bases). Per germline, CDR1 SGHTA and CDR2 FQGNSA. The CDR3 has 15 amino acids. Trimming cost V 5 bases and J 6 bases, with 20 bases left between them. CDR3 loop: CASSLDGQPFGEQYF. The CDR3 DNA is TGTGCCAGCAGCCTGGACGGACAGCCCTTTGGCGAGCAGTACTTC. The whole variable domain, filled in from reference TRBV7-2 and TRBJ2-7, reads GAGVSQSPSNKVTEKGKDVELRCDPISGHTALYWYRQSLGQGLEFLIYFQGNSAPDKSGLPSDRFSAERTGGSVSTLTIQRTQQEDSAVYLCASSLDGQPFGEQYFGPGTRLTVT.

The rearrangement links TRBV4-3 to TRBJ2-7; 10 nucleotides match TRBD1. Germline V gene lookup returns CDR1 LGHNA and CDR2 YSLEER. The V gene end was trimmed by 2 bases and the J gene end by 4 bases; junction bases not matched to a gene: 11. The CDR3 loop spans 17 amino acids. The CDR3 loop is CASSQKLRGQGTYEQYF. The CDR3 DNA follows: TGCGCCAGCAGCCAAAAACTTCGGGGACAGGGGACTTACGAGCAGTACTTC.

The chain joins TRBV12-5 to TRBJ2-5; D not resolved. The germline gives CDR1 LGHNT, CDR2 FRNRAP. V gave up 6 bases and J gave up 4 bases, with 12 bases separating them. This CDR3 has 13 amino acids. CDR3 residues: CASGTELGETQYF. The CDR3 DNA sequence: TGTGCTAGTGGCACTGAGCTCGGAGAGACCCAGTACTTC.

The CDR3 DNA reads TGTGCCAGCAGTAAGGGGGCCCTAAGCTCCTACAATGAGCAGTTCTTC. This codes for CASSKGALSSYNEQFF. This chain joins TRBV28 and TRBJ2-1; 7 nucleotides line up with TRBD1. With V trimmed by 5 bases and J by 0 bases, 7 bases remained unmatched. CDR3 length: 16 residues. Germline V gene lookup returns CDR1 MDHEN and CDR2 SYDVKM.

The chain carries TRBV6-5 and TRBJ2-3, with 7 bases that match TRBD2. After removal of 2 bases from V and 1 base from J, the junction contained 3 bases not matched to a gene. This CDR3 has 15 residues. CDR1 and CDR2 from the germline V gene are MNHEY and SVGAGI. For the CDR3, the DNA is TGTGCCAGCAGTTACGGTCGGGGGGGCACAGATACGCAGTATTTT. Translated, it gives CASSYGRGGTDTQYF.

This rearrangement joins TRBV7-2 to TRBJ2-3; D is ambiguous. The ends were cut back, 5 bases at V and 5 bases at J, with 17 bases in the middle. Germline V lookup: CDR1 SGHTA, CDR2 FQGNSA. The length of the CDR3 is 15 residues. Here the CDR3 reads CASSPPGRFRDTQYF. The CDR3 DNA reads TGTGCCAGCAGCCCCCCGGGTAGGTTTCGAGATACGCAGTATTTT.

The gene calls are TRBV30 and TRBJ2-7; 7 bases map to TRBD2. The CDR3 has 13 residues. Germline V gene lookup returns CDR1 GTSNPN and CDR2 SVGIG (reference sequence). After removal of 8 bases from V and 2 bases from J, the junction contained 9 bases not matched to a gene. The CDR3 DNA follows: TGTGCCCTCGGGACTACTTCAACCTACGAGCAGTACTTC. It translates to CALGTTSTYEQYF. Full variable domain (missing parts from reference TRBV30 and TRBJ2-7): SQTIHQWPATLVQPVGSPLSLECTVEGTSNPNLYWYRQAAGRGLQLLFYSVGIGQISSEVPQNLSASRPQDRQFILSSKKLLLSDSGFYLCALGTTSTYEQYFGPGTRLTVT.

This rearrangement joins TRBV6-5 to TRBJ1-4, with 7 bases identical to TRBD1. Germline CDR1 MNHEY, CDR2 SVGAGI. The CDR3 spans 13 residues. With 11 bases clipped from V and 6 bases from J, the junction kept 9 bases outside the gene matches. The CDR3 nucleotides read TGTGCCGGAAGACAGGGTCTCGATGAAAAACTGTTTTTT. Protein: CAGRQGLDEKLFF.

The chain links TRBV2 to TRBJ1-5; 8 nucleotides match TRBD1. The V gene end was trimmed by 7 bases and the J gene end by 6 bases; junction bases not matched to a gene: 5. The CDR3 spans 13 residues. Germline V gene sequence: CDR1 SNHLY, CDR2 FYNNEI. CDR3 nucleotide sequence: TGTGCCAGCAAGACAGGGGACGCTCAGCCCCAGCATTTT. As protein: CASKTGDAQPQHF.

CDR3 DNA: TGTGCCAGCAGCAATGGGCTCGGGCAGTACTTC. Its translation is CASSNGLGQYF. The rearrangement uses TRBV7-9 and TRBJ2-7, with D unresolved. V lost 5 bases and J 9 bases, leaving 11 bases between the germline ends. The CDR3 spans 11 residues. Germline CDR1 and CDR2: SEHNR and FQNEAQ (reference sequence).

The J gene is TRBJ1-1, the V gene TRBV29-1; TRBD1 aligns across 7 bases. The CDR3 has 12 residues. CDR1 and CDR2 from the germline V gene are SQVTM and ANQGSEA. Trimming at V came to 4 bases and at J to 3 bases, leaving 2 bases not matched to a gene. In DNA, the CDR3 is TGCAGCGTTGCCAGGGGGGACACTGAAGCTTTCTTT. This codes for CSVARGDTEAFF.

This clone was counted once. The chain employs TRBV9 and TRBJ1-5; D is ambiguous. The CDR3 spans 15 residues. Germline V gene sequence: CDR1 SGDLS, CDR2 YYNGEE. The V end lost 0 bases, the J end lost 0 bases, and 7 bases lay between the germline ends. The CDR3 nucleotides are TGTGCCAGCAGCGTAGGGGAGATTAGCAATCAGCCCCAGCATTTT. The encoded protein is CASSVGEISNQPQHF. Full variable domain (missing parts from reference TRBV9 and TRBJ1-5): DSGVTQTPKHLITATGQRVTLRCSPRSGDLSVYWYQQSLDQGLQFLIQYYNGEERAKGNILERFSAQQFPDLHSELNLSSLELGDSALYFCASSVGEISNQPQHFGDGTRLSIL.

The rearrangement links TRBV2 to TRBJ2-7, with TRBD2 matching 13 bases. This CDR3 spans 14 amino acids. With V trimmed by 6 bases and J by 4 bases, 3 bases remained unmatched. Germline values: CDR1 SNHLY, CDR2 FYNNEI. The CDR3 here is CASSGTSGVYEQYF. For the CDR3, the DNA is TGTGCCAGCAGCGGGACTAGCGGGGTATACGAGCAGTACTTC.

This chain uses TRBV5-4 with TRBJ2-1; D possibly corresponds to TRBD2 (6 bases). Germline V gene sequence: CDR1 SGHNT, CDR2 YYREEE (reference sequence). There are 17 residues in the CDR3. The germline V and J ends were trimmed by 2 bases and 2 bases, with 17 bases remaining between them. CDR3: CASSFTSSRGAYNEQFF. As DNA, the CDR3 is TGTGCCAGCAGCTTTACTAGCTCAAGAGGGGCCTACAATGAGCAGTTCTTC.

This sequence joins TRBV28 and TRBJ1-5; 9 bases map to TRBD1. The CDR3 sequence is 19 residues long. V shed 4 bases, J shed 0 bases, and the junction held 13 bases outside the gene matches. Germline lookup yields CDR1 MDHEN and CDR2 SYDVKM. CDR3 protein: CASSSRGQGGSYSNQPQHF. CDR3 nucleotide sequence: TGTGCCAGCAGTTCTCGGGGACAGGGAGGGAGCTATAGCAATCAGCCCCAGCATTTT.

The chain employs TRBV7-2 and TRBJ2-7, with D unresolved. From germline, CDR1 is SGHTA and CDR2 FQGNSA. This CDR3 spans 15 amino acids. The V and J ends lost 7 bases and 0 bases respectively, with 16 bases between them. The CDR3 sequence is CASTLESGSSYEQYF. The CDR3, as DNA: TGTGCCAGCACCCTCGAGTCAGGAAGCTCCTACGAGCAGTACTTC.